What follows are 25 T cell receptor beta chains derived from one specimen sequenced in a study of CD8 T cells in ankylosing spondylitis. Study-level points and caveats: Blood of patients with ankylosing spondylitis appeared to be characterized by a TCR beta motif of fewer than 10 highly homologous variants.

Their cognate antigens are unknown. Using its own MiXCR run on the 5' RACE reads, TCRdb lists one record per CDR3 protein. The profile covers more than 650,000 distinct CDR3 sequences, with 12% appearing a single time and roughly 0.51% taken by the ten largest. Sequencing input: blood, either unsorted or a sorted T cell fraction (not recorded which). These receptors originate from a male donor with ankylosing spondylitis.

V gene TRBV7-2 combines with J gene TRBJ2-7; D may be TRBD1 or TRBD2 (5 bases each). The germline gives CDR1 SGHTA, CDR2 FQGNSA. The CDR3 is 14 residues long. The ends were cut back, 5 bases at V and 2 bases at J, with 13 bases in the middle. For the CDR3, the DNA is TGTGCCAGCAGCGCCGACAGCGGAGCCTACGAGCAGTACTTC. Its translation: CASSADSGAYEQYF.

This clonotype has just a few counts. The gene calls are TRBV7-2 and TRBJ2-3; D possibly corresponds to TRBD2 (6 bases). Deletions cut 5 bases from V and 0 bases from J, with 9 bases between. CDR3 length: 14 residues. Germline V gene sequence: CDR1 SGHTA, CDR2 FQGNSA. CDR3 DNA sequence: TGTGCCAGCAGCCAGGACTACAGCACAGATACGCAGTATTTT. Translating gives CASSQDYSTDTQYF.

This clonotype has at least ten counts. The CDR3 loop is CASSQPLGRGNYGYTF. As DNA, the CDR3 is TGCGCCAGCAGCCAACCCCTCGGCAGGGGCAACTATGGCTACACCTTC. The rearrangement joins TRBV4-3 to TRBJ1-2; tentatively, D is TRBD1 (6 bases). V gave up 2 bases and J gave up 2 bases, with 15 bases separating them. The CDR3 loop spans 16 amino acids. The germline V gene encodes CDR1 LGHNA and CDR2 YSLEER.

The sample holds many counts of this clonotype. The rearrangement joins TRBV5-1 to TRBJ2-7; D not certain. The CDR3 spans 14 residues. V lost 0 bases to trimming and J lost 5 bases, with 12 bases between them. Germline CDR1 SGHRS, CDR2 YFSETQ. This chain's CDR3 is CASSLANIEDEQYF. The CDR3 DNA follows: TGCGCCAGCAGCTTGGCTAATATTGAGGACGAGCAGTACTTC.

The chain uses TRBV2 and TRBJ2-3; maybe TRBD2 (7 bases). The CDR3 extends over 15 amino acids. The germline V and J ends were trimmed by 3 bases and 4 bases, with 14 bases remaining between them. CDR1 SNHLY and CDR2 FYNNEI come from the germline V gene. CDR3 DNA: TGTGCCAGCAGTGACGGGGGGCAGGAGCCAGATACGCAGTATTTT. Translated, it gives CASSDGGQEPDTQYF.

This clonotype was counted ten times or more. The chain couples TRBV5-1 to TRBJ1-1, with D perhaps matching TRBD1 (6 bases). This CDR3 contains 15 residues. Trimming removed 0 bases from V and 1 base from J, with 10 bases in between. Germline-derived CDR1 and CDR2 are SGHRS and YFSETQ. The CDR3 nucleotides are TGCGCCAGCAGCTTGGGGGTGGGACAGAACACTGAAGCTTTCTTT. Protein sequence: CASSLGVGQNTEAFF.

The chain has TRBV24-1 and TRBJ2-5, with no clear D. The V end was cut by 2 bases, the J end by 12 bases, with 12 bases between. In germline, CDR1 is KGHDR, CDR2 SFDVKD. The CDR3 sequence is 12 residues long. CDR3 sequence reads: CATSDSPRAKYF. CDR3 DNA sequence: TGTGCCACCAGTGATTCCCCTAGGGCAAAGTACTTC.

This clonotype was seen ten or more times. The V call is TRBV7-2, the J call TRBJ2-7; D is unresolved. The V gene lost 6 bases and the J gene lost 6 bases, with 21 bases spanning the gap. Germline V gives CDR1 SGHTA, CDR2 FQGNSA. The CDR3 sequence is 15 residues long. The CDR3 is CASSSQVVAVGEQYF. In DNA, the CDR3 is TGTGCCAGCAGTTCCCAGGTGGTTGCTGTGGGCGAGCAGTACTTC. Supplemented by reference TRBV7-2 and TRBJ2-7, the full variable domain reads GAGVSQSPSNKVTEKGKDVELRCDPISGHTALYWYRQSLGQGLEFLIYFQGNSAPDKSGLPSDRFSAERTGGSVSTLTIQRTQQEDSAVYLCASSSQVVAVGEQYFGPGTRLTVT.

This chain connects TRBV6-2 or TRBV6-3 to TRBJ1-2; D gene uncertain. The V gene lost 2 bases and the J gene lost 6 bases, with 13 bases spanning the gap. In germline, CDR1 is MNHEY, CDR2 SVGEGT. The CDR3 has 14 residues. The CDR3 spells CASSYLHRADGYTF. CDR3 DNA: TGTGCCAGCAGTTACCTACATCGGGCCGATGGCTACACCTTC.

The chain recombines TRBV24-1 with TRBJ2-1; the match to TRBD2 covers 10 bases. The germline V gene encodes CDR1 KGHDR and CDR2 SFDVKD. The CDR3 is made up of 14 amino acids. Trimming cost V 6 bases and J 9 bases; bases outside gene matches: 7. CDR3 nucleotide sequence: TGTGCCACCAGTAAAGCGGGAGGGTTCCCTGAGCAGTTCTTC. Translation: CATSKAGGFPEQFF.

V gene TRBV7-9 combines with J gene TRBJ1-6, with D unresolved. In germline, CDR1 is SEHNR, CDR2 FQNEAQ (reference sequence). This CDR3 has 13 amino acids. V lost 2 bases, J lost 10 bases, and 9 bases lay in between. CDR3 coding DNA: TGTGCCAGCAGCTTATCCCCTAGGTCACCCCTCCACTTT. Translated, it gives CASSLSPRSPLHF.

This clonotype was seen a few times. The chain couples TRBV6-1 to TRBJ2-1; D uncertain. Between the trimmed V and J ends, which lost 4 bases and 7 bases, there was a span of 14 bases. Germline V CDR1 and CDR2: MNHNS, SASEGT. The CDR3 spans 14 residues. CDR3 nucleotides: TGTGCCAGCAGTGCGGACGACCTCCGGAATGAGCAGTTCTTC. It specifies CASSADDLRNEQFF.

The genes are TRBV4-2 and TRBJ2-7, with D possibly TRBD2 on 6 matching bases. Germline V gene data show CDR1 as LGHNA and CDR2 as YNFKEQ. V lost 8 bases, J lost 2 bases, and 13 bases lay in between. This CDR3 is built from 13 residues. The CDR3: CASGRGTAYEQYF. In nucleotides, the CDR3 is TGTGCCAGCGGCCGTGGGACTGCCTACGAGCAGTACTTC.

This clonotype showed up just a few times. This sequence joins TRBV6-1 and TRBJ2-2, with 8 bases that match TRBD2. The V and J ends lost 6 bases and 6 bases, in that order; junction bases with no gene match: 6. The CDR3 runs 14 residues. Looked up from germline, CDR1 is MNHNS and CDR2 is SASEGT. The chain's CDR3 is CASRDQGLAGELFF. Here the CDR3 DNA reads TGTGCCAGCAGGGACCAGGGACTAGCCGGGGAGCTGTTTTTT.

This chain connects TRBV5-1 to TRBJ1-2; D gene uncertain. The V end was cut by 0 bases, the J end by 0 bases, with 9 bases between. The CDR3 has 15 residues. Germline loops: CDR1 SGHRS, CDR2 YFSETQ. This CDR3 is CASSLAGATNYGYTF. The DNA for the CDR3 is TGCGCCAGCAGCTTGGCGGGCGCTACTAACTATGGCTACACCTTC.

This clonotype has ten or more counts. V usage is TRBV29-1 and J usage is TRBJ1-1; D is ambiguous. Germline CDR1 reads SQVTM; CDR2 reads ANQGSEA. The CDR3 has 13 amino acids. Trimming took off 2 bases at V and 0 bases at J, with 7 bases between the two ends. The CDR3 bases are TGCAGCGTTGAACGTCGGTTGAACACTGAAGCTTTCTTT. It yields the protein CSVERRLNTEAFF.

A few counts support this clonotype. The chain recombines TRBV5-1 with TRBJ2-3, with a possible D match to TRBD2 (6 bases). Trimming took 6 bases from V and 3 from J, leaving 17 bases between them. The germline V gene has CDR1 SGHRS and CDR2 YFSETQ. This CDR3 has 15 amino acids. The CDR3 protein is CASTLGVAGTDTQYF. CDR3 nucleotide sequence: TGCGCCAGCACCTTAGGAGTCGCGGGGACAGATACGCAGTATTTT.

The sample holds a few counts of this clonotype. The chain is built from TRBV6-6 and TRBJ2-7; D is possibly TRBD2 (6 bases). CDR1 and CDR2 (germline): MNHNY, SVGAGI (reference sequence). Trimming left V 7 bases short and J 4 bases short, with 8 bases between. This CDR3 has 11 amino acids. The CDR3 DNA reads as TGTGCCAGCACGGCGGGGTACGAGCAGTACTTC. Its translation is CASTAGYEQYF.

The rearrangement uses TRBV6-1 and TRBJ1-2; 8 nucleotides line up with TRBD1. J was trimmed by 4 bases and V by 5 bases; bases with no gene match: 6. The germline V gene has CDR1 MNHNS and CDR2 SASEGT. This CDR3 has 14 residues. In DNA, the CDR3 is TGTGCCAGCAGTAGACAGGGGTTGAGCTATGGCTACACCTTC. Translated: CASSRQGLSYGYTF.

This clonotype was seen only a few times. This rearrangement joins TRBV20-1 to TRBJ2-7; D perhaps matches TRBD2 (5 bases). The V end lost 6 bases, the J end lost 2 bases, and 8 bases lay between the germline ends. The CDR3 loop spans 11 amino acids. Germline V gives CDR1 DFQATT, CDR2 SNEGSKA (reference sequence). The CDR3 region has the DNA TGCAGTGCGCACGGGACCTACGAGCAGTACTTC. It specifies CSAHGTYEQYF.

This chain uses TRBV7-2 with TRBJ2-3; 8 positions match TRBD1. Germline V gene lookup returns CDR1 SGHTA and CDR2 FQGNSA. V dropped 6 bases and J dropped 6; count of bases not matched to a gene: 8. CDR3 size: 14 residues. CDR3 amino acids: CASRPDRVADTQYF. CDR3 DNA sequence: TGTGCCAGCAGGCCGGACAGGGTTGCCGATACGCAGTATTTT.

This clonotype was picked up many times. The junction shows a germline mismatch at one end, possibly a read error. This chain uses TRBV5-1 with TRBJ1-1, with a tentative D call TRBD1 (5 bases). The CDR3 has 14 residues. The germline gives CDR1 SGHRS, CDR2 YFSETQ. The CDR3 protein is CASSLLGGNTEAFF. CDR3 nucleotides: TGTGCCAGCAGCTTATTGGGGGGGAACACTGAAGCTTTCTTT.

This clonotype was found many times. The chain has TRBV5-1 and TRBJ2-2; 11 nucleotides match TRBD1. V was clipped by 4 bases and J by 2 bases; unmatched bases: 4. The CDR3 loop spans 16 amino acids. The germline V gene has CDR1 SGHRS and CDR2 YFSETQ. The CDR3 DNA sequence: TGCGCCAGCAGCCGGACAGGGGGCGCTAACACCGGGGAGCTGTTTTTT. Translation: CASSRTGGANTGELFF. The entire variable domain, with the rest obtained from reference TRBV5-1 and TRBJ2-2, is as follows: KAGVTQTPRYLIKTRGQQVTLSCSPISGHRSVSWYQQTPGQGLQFLFEYFSETQRNKGNFPGRFSGRQFSNSRSEMNVSTLELGDSALYLCASSRTGGANTGELFFGEGSRLTVL.

This chain links TRBV5-1 with TRBJ2-7; tentatively, D is TRBD1 (6 bases). The V end lost 4 bases, the J end lost 0 bases, and 11 bases lay between the germline ends. Looked up from germline, CDR1 is SGHRS and CDR2 is YFSETQ. The CDR3 contains 14 residues. CDR3 sequence (DNA): TGCGCCAGCAGCCATCCGGACAGCTCCTACGAGCAGTACTTC. As protein: CASSHPDSSYEQYF.

This clonotype has just a few counts. The rearrangement uses TRBV5-1 and TRBJ2-7; TRBD2 might be the D (7 bases). With 4 bases removed from V and 0 bases from J, the gap between germline ends came to 14 bases. Germline CDR1 SGHRS, CDR2 YFSETQ. The CDR3 has 15 residues. The CDR3, as DNA: TGCGCCAGCAGCATCCAGGCGGGGGCCTCCTACGAGCAGTACTTC. This translates into CASSIQAGASYEQYF.